The 30 T cell receptor beta chains below all came from one sample that was sequenced in a study of memory CD4+ T cells and cytomegalovirus serostatus. Single viable CD3+CD4+CD8-CD45RO+ cells were sorted as the memory CD4+ T cells. The assay was immunoSEQ multiplex PCR, and TCRdb's table has in-frame clones only and misses some. The data hold approximately 74,000 clones, with 60% to 85% observed a single time. Source material: memory CD4+ T cells from blood. The receptors come from an adult in good health and CMV-seropositive.

V gene TRBV19 combines with J gene TRBJ1-2; D gene uncertain. V gave up 6 bases and J gave up 4 bases, with 18 bases separating them. CDR1 and CDR2 from the germline V gene are LNHDA and SQIVND (reference sequence). This CDR3 region has 15 residues. CDR3 sequence reads: CASRSNTEAIYGYTF. In DNA, the CDR3 is TGTGCCAGTAGAAGCAACACTGAAGCTATCTATGGCTACACCTTC.

The chain joins TRBV7-3 to TRBJ2-1; D is possibly TRBD2 (6 bases). Germline V gene lookup returns CDR1 SGHTA and CDR2 FQGTGA. CDR3 size: 16 residues. V lost 3 bases to trimming and J lost 0 bases, with 12 bases between them. The CDR3 DNA sequence: TGTGCCAGCAGCTTGGGCACGGGAGTCTCCTACAATGAGCAGTTCTTC. It translates to CASSLGTGVSYNEQFF.

This clone has a single count. The chain employs TRBV11-1 and TRBJ2-6; 7 bases align to TRBD2. CDR1 is SGHAT and CDR2 is FQDESV in the germline V gene (reference sequence). Trimming removed 7 bases from V and 5 bases from J; junction bases left unmatched: 17. CDR3 length: 18 residues. CDR3 in amino acids: CASTPAGQGSLRANVLTF. CDR3 nucleotides: TGTGCCAGCACTCCAGCGGGGCAGGGTTCGTTGAGGGCCAACGTCCTGACTTTC.

This clone has more than one count but fewer than ten. V usage is TRBV6-6 and J usage is TRBJ1-1; tentatively, D is TRBD1 (5 bases). This CDR3 region has 15 residues. Between the trimmed V and J ends, which lost 5 bases and 3 bases, there was a span of 16 bases. CDR1 and CDR2 from the germline V gene are MNHNY and SVGAGI (reference sequence). Written as DNA, the CDR3 is TGTGCCAGCAGTCGGGGCGGGCTGGCGGACACTGAAGCTTTCTTT. This translates into CASSRGGLADTEAFF.

The chain carries TRBV11-2 and TRBJ2-3; D possibly corresponds to TRBD2 (5 bases). This CDR3 region has 14 residues. Germline V lookup: CDR1 SGHAT, CDR2 FQNNGV. V was clipped by 1 base and J by 0 bases, with 5 bases between them. The CDR3: CASSLGTSTDTQYF. CDR3 in DNA: TGTGCCAGCAGCTTAGGGACTAGCACAGATACGCAGTATTTT.

V and J are TRBV5-4 and TRBJ1-1; D is unclear. V gave up 0 bases and J gave up 1 base, with 13 bases separating them. This CDR3 comprises 16 residues. CDR1 SGHNT and CDR2 YYREEE come from the germline V gene (reference sequence). CDR3 region: CASSLVATTGNTEAFF. CDR3 nucleotides: TGTGCCAGCAGCTTGGTGGCGACGACCGGGAACACTGAAGCTTTCTTT.

This rearrangement joins TRBV6-6 to TRBJ2-2; the D gene is possibly TRBD1 (6 bases). The CDR3 extends over 14 amino acids. Germline V gene sequence: CDR1 MNHNY, CDR2 SVGAGI (reference sequence). Trimming removed 6 bases at V and 3 bases at J, with 11 bases between. The CDR3 nucleotides are TGTGCCAGCAGCCCACAGGGTCACACCGGGGAGCTGTTTTTT. It encodes CASSPQGHTGELFF.

V usage is TRBV11-3 and J usage is TRBJ2-3, with 9 bases fitting TRBD2. This CDR3 comprises 14 residues. The V segment lost 4 bases and the J segment 6 bases; nucleotides outside the gene matches: 5. The germline gives CDR1 SGHNT, CDR2 YENEEA. The CDR3 loop reads CASSYNSGSDTQYF. The CDR3, as DNA: TGTGCCAGCAGCTACAATAGCGGGAGTGATACGCAGTATTTT.

The rearrangement joins TRBV28 to TRBJ2-1; 11 bases match TRBD2. CDR3 size: 17 residues. V shed 3 bases, J shed 0 bases, and the junction held 4 bases outside the gene matches. The germline gives CDR1 MDHEN, CDR2 SYDVKM. For the CDR3, the DNA is TGTGCCAGCAGTTTGACTAGCGGGACGAGCTCCTACAATGAGCAGTTCTTC. It translates to CASSLTSGTSSYNEQFF.

The chain carries TRBV5-1 and TRBJ2-5; 7 nucleotides agree with TRBD1. This CDR3 is built from 14 residues. With V trimmed by 0 bases and J by 5 bases, 4 bases remained unmatched. Germline CDR1 is SGHRS and CDR2 is YFSETQ. The DNA of the CDR3 is TGCGCCAGCAGCTTGGAGGGACAGTCGGAGACCCAGTACTTC. Translated, it gives CASSLEGQSETQYF.

J is TRBJ2-7 and V is TRBV10-2, with 8 bases fitting TRBD2. Germline V gene sequence: CDR1 WSHSY, CDR2 SAAADI. V lost 8 bases, J lost 0 bases, and 9 bases stayed unmatched. The CDR3 extends over 15 amino acids. The CDR3 nucleotides read TGCGCCAGCCGAAGGGCAGCGGGGGACTCCTACGAGCAGTACTTC. Its translation: CASRRAAGDSYEQYF.

V usage is TRBV27 and J usage is TRBJ2-3, with D tentatively TRBD1 (6 bases). CDR3 length equals 17 residues. The germline V gene has CDR1 MNHEY and CDR2 SMNVEV (reference sequence). The V end lost 5 bases, the J end lost 0 bases, and 18 bases lay between the germline ends. For the CDR3, the DNA is TGTGCCAGCAGTCCTAACTTCGCAGGGGCTAGCACAGATACGCAGTATTTT. This codes for CASSPNFAGASTDTQYF.

This clone was detected a few times. The rearrangement links TRBV30 to TRBJ2-3, with D unresolved. Germline loops: CDR1 GTSNPN, CDR2 SVGIG (reference sequence). The germline V and J ends were trimmed by 1 base and 0 bases, with 11 bases remaining between them. The CDR3 consists of 15 residues. This CDR3 is CAWSEGFSSTDTQYF. The DNA of the CDR3 is TGTGCCTGGAGTGAAGGTTTCTCTAGCACAGATACGCAGTATTTT.

The genes are TRBV19 and TRBJ1-4; TRBD1 matches at 7 bases. The germline V gene encodes CDR1 LNHDA and CDR2 SQIVND (reference sequence). The CDR3 loop spans 17 amino acids. The ends lost 1 base at V and 5 bases at J; junction bases unmatched: 10. The DNA for the CDR3 is TGTGCCAGTAGTATAGGGGCACTCAGGGGGAAGAATGAAAAACTGTTTTTT. This translates into CASSIGALRGKNEKLFF.

This clone was observed a handful of times. The chain employs TRBV30 and TRBJ1-1; the D is unclear. Trimming pared 0 bases from V and 10 bases from J, leaving 18 bases between. This CDR3 contains 14 residues. Germline values: CDR1 GTSNPN, CDR2 SVGIG (reference sequence). The CDR3 loop reads CAWSVLETLGGAFF. The CDR3, as DNA: TGTGCCTGGAGTGTACTTGAAACTCTGGGAGGAGCTTTCTTT.

The DNA of the CDR3 is TGTGCCACTCGAGGGACAGGGGGAGAGACCCAGTACTTC. Amino acids: CATRGTGGETQYF. This chain joins TRBV2 and TRBJ2-5; 11 bases line up with TRBD1. The CDR3 loop spans 13 amino acids. Germline V gene lookup returns CDR1 SNHLY and CDR2 FYNNEI. V trimming: 10 bases; J trimming: 4 bases; junction bases outside the gene matches: 5.

This chain uses TRBV7-2 with TRBJ2-3; possibly TRBD1 for D (6 bases). Trimming cost V 0 bases and J 5 bases, with 15 bases left between them. This CDR3 is built from 16 residues. Germline V CDR1 and CDR2: SGHTA, FQGNSA. In DNA, the CDR3 is TGTGCCAGCAGCTTAGCGTCAGGGGCTTTAAGAGATACGCAGTATTTT. It translates to CASSLASGALRDTQYF.

The chain links TRBV5-1 to TRBJ1-5; D call uncertain. This CDR3 region has 15 residues. CDR1 and CDR2 from the germline V gene are SGHRS and YFSETQ. With 1 base removed from V and 0 bases from J, the gap between germline ends came to 8 bases. The CDR3 DNA reads as TGCGCCAGCAGCTTGACCCCGGATAGCAATCAGCCCCAGCATTTT. Its protein product is CASSLTPDSNQPQHF.

CDR3 DNA sequence: TGTGCCAGCTGGGAGGCACCCACTAATGAAAAACTGTTTTTT. Residues: CASWEAPTNEKLFF. The gene calls are TRBV2 and TRBJ1-4, with D unclear. The ends were cut back, 8 bases at V and 2 bases at J, with 12 bases in the middle. CDR3 length equals 14 residues. CDR1 SNHLY and CDR2 FYNNEI come from the germline V gene.

This chain uses TRBV5-1 with TRBJ2-7; D tentatively reads TRBD1 or TRBD2 (6 bases each). From germline, CDR1 is SGHRS and CDR2 YFSETQ. The ends were cut back, 7 bases at V and 1 base at J, with 18 bases in the middle. The CDR3 has 15 amino acids. The CDR3 DNA reads TGCGCCAGCGGAGGGGCAGGGGATTTTTCCTACGAGCAGTACTTC. The encoded protein is CASGGAGDFSYEQYF.

The chain is built from TRBV5-6 and TRBJ2-7; 7 nucleotides agree with TRBD2. CDR3 length: 16 residues. V dropped 0 bases and J dropped 5; count of bases not matched to a gene: 11. Germline V gives CDR1 SGHDT, CDR2 YYEEEE. The CDR3 DNA sequence: TGTGCCAGCAGCTTGGTTGATGTGGGAGGGCCGCACGAGCAGTACTTC. The encoded protein is CASSLVDVGGPHEQYF.

The chain has TRBV7-2 and TRBJ2-1; 10 bases fit TRBD2. Per germline, CDR1 SGHTA and CDR2 FQGNSA. V was pared by 1 base and J by 10 bases, with 19 bases of the junction left unmatched. This CDR3 has 19 amino acids. CDR3 DNA sequence: TGTGCCAGCAGCTTAGAGGGACCTCCTCGGACTAGCGGTCTCAGGGAGCAGTTCTTC. It translates to CASSLEGPPRTSGLREQFF.

This rearrangement joins TRBV11-2 to TRBJ2-7; D is uncertain. Germline lookup yields CDR1 SGHAT and CDR2 FQNNGV. Trimming shortened V by 4 bases and J by 3 bases, and 7 bases separated the two germline ends. The CDR3 runs to 12 residues. CDR3 DNA: TGTGCCAGCAGCTCCCACCACTACGAGCAGTACTTC. It yields the protein CASSSHHYEQYF.

V and J are TRBV5-4 and TRBJ2-5, with unresolved D. The CDR3 spans 13 residues. V was shortened by 0 bases and J by 7 bases, with 10 bases between the two germline ends. Germline lookup yields CDR1 SGHNT and CDR2 YYREEE (reference sequence). The CDR3 sequence: CASSLDNGRTQYF. Written as DNA, the CDR3 is TGTGCCAGCAGCTTGGATAACGGACGGACCCAGTACTTC.

The chain has TRBV19 and TRBJ2-7, with TRBD1 identical over 7 bases. This CDR3 has 16 residues. Germline V lookup: CDR1 LNHDA, CDR2 SQIVND (reference sequence). V shed 6 bases, J shed 0 bases, and the junction held 11 bases outside the gene matches. The CDR3 DNA reads as TGTGCCAGTAGCAAGAAGACAGGGAGTTTCTCCTACGAGCAGTACTTC. Translation gives CASSKKTGSFSYEQYF.

The table lists this clone with a few counts. The chain is built from TRBV5-6 and TRBJ1-1; D is ambiguous. This CDR3 region has 16 residues. Trimming shortened V by 2 bases and J by 6 bases, and 20 bases separated the two germline ends. The V gene's germline CDR1 is SGHDT and CDR2 YYEEEE. The CDR3 DNA is TGTGCCAGCAGCTTCAGTGTACAAGGGTCTTGGGCTGAAGCTTTCTTT. Residues: CASSFSVQGSWAEAFF.

This chain joins TRBV6-1 and TRBJ1-5, with D perhaps TRBD1 (6 bases). The V and J ends lost 7 bases and 3 bases respectively, with 16 bases between them. CDR1 is MNHNS, CDR2 SASEGT, per germline. This CDR3 has 15 amino acids. This CDR3 is CASIITQGINQPQHF. The CDR3 DNA reads TGTGCCAGCATTATTACACAGGGCATCAATCAGCCCCAGCATTTT.

The chain employs TRBV29-1 and TRBJ1-2; D call uncertain. Between the trimmed V and J ends, which lost 4 bases and 3 bases, there was a span of 18 bases. The length of the CDR3 is 15 residues. CDR1 and CDR2 (germline): SQVTM, ANQGSEA. CDR3 protein: CSVGRGRTEDYGYTF. CDR3 coding DNA: TGCAGCGTTGGCCGCGGACGTACTGAGGACTATGGCTACACCTTC.

The chain uses TRBV6-1 and TRBJ2-7, with no clear D. CDR1 MNHNS and CDR2 SASEGT come from the germline V gene. The CDR3 totals 11 residues. Trimming took off 8 bases at V and 4 bases at J, with 9 bases between the two ends. The CDR3 DNA follows: TGTGCCAGCCAGTTCCTGTACGAGCAGTACTTC. Its protein is CASQFLYEQYF.

The table lists this clone with many counts. The CDR3 DNA sequence: TGCGCCAGCAGCTTGGAAGGGTACGGGGGCGACTATGGCTACACCTTC. As protein: CASSLEGYGGDYGYTF. The genes are TRBV5-1 and TRBJ1-2; a possible D gene is TRBD1 (6 bases). Trimming pared 0 bases from V and 3 bases from J, leaving 15 bases between. From germline, CDR1 is SGHRS and CDR2 YFSETQ. This CDR3 contains 16 residues.